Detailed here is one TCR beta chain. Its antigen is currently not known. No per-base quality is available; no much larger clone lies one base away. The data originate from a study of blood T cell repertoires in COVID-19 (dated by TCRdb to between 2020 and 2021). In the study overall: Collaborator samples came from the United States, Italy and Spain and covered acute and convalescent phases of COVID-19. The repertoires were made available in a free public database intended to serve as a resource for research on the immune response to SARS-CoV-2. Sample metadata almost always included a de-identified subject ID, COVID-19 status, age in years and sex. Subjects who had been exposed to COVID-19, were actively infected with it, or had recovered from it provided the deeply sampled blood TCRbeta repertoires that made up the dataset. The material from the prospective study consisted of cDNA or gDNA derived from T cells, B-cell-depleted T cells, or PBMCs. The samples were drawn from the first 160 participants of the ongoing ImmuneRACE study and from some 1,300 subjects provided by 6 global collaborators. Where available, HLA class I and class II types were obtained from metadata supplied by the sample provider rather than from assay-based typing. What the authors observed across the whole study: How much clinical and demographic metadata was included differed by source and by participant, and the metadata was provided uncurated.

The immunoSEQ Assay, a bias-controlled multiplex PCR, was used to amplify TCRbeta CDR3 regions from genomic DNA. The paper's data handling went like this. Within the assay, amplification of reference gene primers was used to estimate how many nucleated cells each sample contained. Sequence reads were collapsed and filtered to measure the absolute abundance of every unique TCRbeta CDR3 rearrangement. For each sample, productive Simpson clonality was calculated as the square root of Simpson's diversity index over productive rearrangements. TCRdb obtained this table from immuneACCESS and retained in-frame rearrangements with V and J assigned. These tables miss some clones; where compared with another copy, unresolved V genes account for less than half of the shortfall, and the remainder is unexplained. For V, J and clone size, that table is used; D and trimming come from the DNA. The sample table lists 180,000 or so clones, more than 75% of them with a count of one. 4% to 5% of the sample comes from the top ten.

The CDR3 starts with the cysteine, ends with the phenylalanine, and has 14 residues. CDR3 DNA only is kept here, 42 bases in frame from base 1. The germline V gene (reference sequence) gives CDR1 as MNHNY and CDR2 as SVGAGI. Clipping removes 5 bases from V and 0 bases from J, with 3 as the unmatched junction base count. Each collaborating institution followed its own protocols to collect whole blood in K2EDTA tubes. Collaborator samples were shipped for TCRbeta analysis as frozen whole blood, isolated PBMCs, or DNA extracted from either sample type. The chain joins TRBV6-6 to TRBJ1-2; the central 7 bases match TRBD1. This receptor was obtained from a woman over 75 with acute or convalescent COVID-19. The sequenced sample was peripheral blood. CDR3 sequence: CASSGDRANYGYTF. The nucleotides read TGTGCCAGCAGTGGGGACAGAGCTAACTATGGCTACACCTTC.